The rows below give T cell receptor beta chains drawn from one sample of a study of blood T cell repertoires in COVID-19. The repertoire was sequenced with immunoSEQ multiplex PCR; TCRdb's copy has only in-frame clones and lacks some. This table has about 60,000 clones, roughly 88% appearing once. Input material: peripheral blood. The source is a man aged 30 to 39 with COVID-19, enrolled during active disease. Both conserved end residues are part of each CDR3. The D gene is left open where the match is weak. Clone size, where shown, is once, few, many, or a class for clones that have expanded.

CDR3 DNA: TGCGCCAGCAGCCAAGATGCAGGGTTTGGTGGCTACACCTTC
CDR3 protein: CASSQDAGFGGYTF
J gene: TRBJ1-2
CDR3 length: 14
D gene: NA
V gene: TRBV4-1
clone size: few

CDR3 DNA: TGTGCCAGTAGTCCGTACCCCGGGGGAAATAGCAATCAGCCCCAGCATTTT
CDR3 protein: CASSPYPGGNSNQPQHF
J gene: TRBJ1-5
CDR3 length: 17
D gene: NA
V gene: TRBV19
clone size: NA

CDR3 DNA: TGTGCCACCAGTGACGCGGCGGGGGAGCTGTTTTTT
CDR3 protein: CATSDAAGELFF
J gene: TRBJ2-2
CDR3 length: 12
D gene: NA
V gene: TRBV24-1
clone size: many

CDR3 DNA: TGCAGCGTCGAGGGAGCCGGGACTAGTCAGTATTTT
CDR3 protein: CSVEGAGTSQYF
J gene: TRBJ2-3
CDR3 length: 12
D gene: TRBD2
V gene: TRBV29-1
clone size: NA

CDR3 DNA: TGTGCCAGCAGTTTGGCAGGGAACACTGAAGCTTTCTTT
CDR3 protein: CASSLAGNTEAFF
J gene: TRBJ1-1
CDR3 length: 13
D gene: NA
V gene: TRBV12-3/TRBV12-4
clone size: NA

CDR3 DNA: TGTGCCACCTTCTACAGGGGGCTTGGAAACACCATATATTTT
CDR3 protein: CATFYRGLGNTIYF
J gene: TRBJ1-3
CDR3 length: 14
D gene: TRBD1
V gene: TRBV5-4
clone size: NA

CDR3 DNA: TGCGCCAGCAGCCAAGCCTTCGGCGGGGAGCTGTTTTTT
CDR3 protein: CASSQAFGGELFF
J gene: TRBJ2-2
CDR3 length: 13
D gene: NA
V gene: TRBV4-1
clone size: NA

CDR3 DNA: TGTGCCAGCAGAGAACAGGGGTCACACTATGGCTACACCTTC
CDR3 protein: CASREQGSHYGYTF
J gene: TRBJ1-2
CDR3 length: 14
D gene: TRBD1
V gene: TRBV28
clone size: NA

CDR3 DNA: TGTGCCAGCAGCCCTAGCGGGAACTACAATGAGCAGTTCTTC
CDR3 protein: CASSPSGNYNEQFF
J gene: TRBJ2-1
CDR3 length: 14
D gene: TRBD2
V gene: TRBV6-2/TRBV6-3
clone size: NA

CDR3 DNA: TGTGCCAGTAGGAGTGACAGGGGCGGGGGTCAGCCCCAGCATTTT
CDR3 protein: CASRSDRGGGQPQHF
J gene: TRBJ1-5
CDR3 length: 15
D gene: TRBD1
V gene: TRBV19
clone size: NA

CDR3 DNA: TGTGCCAGCAGCCAATCCGGGACTAGCTACAATGAGCAGTTCTTC
CDR3 protein: CASSQSGTSYNEQFF
J gene: TRBJ2-1
CDR3 length: 15
D gene: TRBD2
V gene: TRBV4-2
clone size: NA

CDR3 DNA: TGCGCCAGCGGCAGGGGCGCCTCCTACAATGAGCAGTTCTTC
CDR3 protein: CASGRGASYNEQFF
J gene: TRBJ2-1
CDR3 length: 14
D gene: NA
V gene: TRBV10-2
clone size: NA

CDR3 DNA: TGTGCCAGCAGGATAGCGATAGGCCGGGAGGAAAAACTGTTTTTT
CDR3 protein: CASRIAIGREEKLFF
J gene: TRBJ1-4
CDR3 length: 15
D gene: NA
V gene: TRBV7-9
clone size: once

CDR3 DNA: TGTGCCAGCAGCTTGGGGGCAGGGTTGAACACTGAAGCTTTCTTT
CDR3 protein: CASSLGAGLNTEAFF
J gene: TRBJ1-1
CDR3 length: 15
D gene: NA
V gene: TRBV27
clone size: NA

CDR3 DNA: TGTGCCAGCAGCTCCCGGGACAGGGGGATCTATGGCTACACCTTC
CDR3 protein: CASSSRDRGIYGYTF
J gene: TRBJ1-2
CDR3 length: 15
D gene: TRBD1
V gene: TRBV11-2
clone size: NA

CDR3 DNA: TGTGCCACCAGCATTCCACAGGGAAAGGGGTACAATGAGCAGTTCTTC
CDR3 protein: CATSIPQGKGYNEQFF
J gene: TRBJ2-1
CDR3 length: 16
D gene: NA
V gene: TRBV15
clone size: NA

CDR3 DNA: TGTGCCAGTAGTATAGACAGGCTGAACACTGAAGCTTTCTTT
CDR3 protein: CASSIDRLNTEAFF
J gene: TRBJ1-1
CDR3 length: 14
D gene: NA
V gene: TRBV19
clone size: NA

CDR3 DNA: TGTGCCAGCAGGGGGACAGGGAGGTTGGTCGTGGAGACCCAGTACTTC
CDR3 protein: CASRGTGRLVVETQYF
J gene: TRBJ2-5
CDR3 length: 16
D gene: TRBD1
V gene: TRBV2
clone size: NA

CDR3 DNA: TGTGCCAGCACCACCGGTACGGGGTACAATCAGCCCCAGCATTTT
CDR3 protein: CASTTGTGYNQPQHF
J gene: TRBJ1-5
CDR3 length: 15
D gene: NA
V gene: TRBV28
clone size: NA

CDR3 DNA: TGTGCCAGCAGCTTGTTATCAGGACAAAGATTTGATGGCTACACCTTC
CDR3 protein: CASSLLSGQRFDGYTF
J gene: TRBJ1-2
CDR3 length: 16
D gene: NA
V gene: TRBV5-6
clone size: NA

CDR3 DNA: TGTGCCAGCAGCCCCCCGGGACAGAATTCACCCCTCCACTTT
CDR3 protein: CASSPPGQNSPLHF
J gene: TRBJ1-6
CDR3 length: 14
D gene: TRBD1
V gene: TRBV4-2
clone size: NA

CDR3 DNA: TGTGCCATTTCTGCCCCGGGCGGGAGTGAATACGAGCAGTACTTC
CDR3 protein: CAISAPGGSEYEQYF
J gene: TRBJ2-7
CDR3 length: 15
D gene: TRBD2
V gene: TRBV28
clone size: NA

CDR3 DNA: TGTGCCAGCAGGAAAAAGTCTAGCGGGAGCTACGAGCAGTACTTC
CDR3 protein: CASRKKSSGSYEQYF
J gene: TRBJ2-7
CDR3 length: 15
D gene: TRBD2
V gene: TRBV28
clone size: NA

CDR3 DNA: TGTGCCAGTAGTTCTCGGGACAGGGGGAGGTCTAACAATCAGCCCCAGCATTTT
CDR3 protein: CASSSRDRGRSNNQPQHF
J gene: TRBJ1-5
CDR3 length: 18
D gene: TRBD1
V gene: TRBV19
clone size: NA

CDR3 DNA: TGTGCCAGCAGCTTAGGCCGAGGGTTGGCCTATGGCTACACCTTC
CDR3 protein: CASSLGRGLAYGYTF
J gene: TRBJ1-2
CDR3 length: 15
D gene: NA
V gene: TRBV13
clone size: NA

CDR3 DNA: TGTGCCACCAGCAGAGCGGGACAGGGGGCCGAGCAGTACTTC
CDR3 protein: CATSRAGQGAEQYF
J gene: TRBJ2-7
CDR3 length: 14
D gene: TRBD1
V gene: TRBV15
clone size: NA

CDR3 DNA: TGTGCCAGCAGGGAGGACAGGTTCAATCAGCCCCAGCATTTT
CDR3 protein: CASREDRFNQPQHF
J gene: TRBJ1-5
CDR3 length: 14
D gene: TRBD1
V gene: TRBV2
clone size: few

CDR3 DNA: TGTGCCAGCAGCTTAGAGGGCAGGGGGCTGAGAAACATTCAGTACTTC
CDR3 protein: CASSLEGRGLRNIQYF
J gene: TRBJ2-4
CDR3 length: 16
D gene: TRBD1
V gene: TRBV11-2
clone size: once

CDR3 DNA: TGTGCCACCAGTGATCCACACGTCACAATCTCCGGGACAGGGGGCTTTGGCGGGGAGCTGTTTTTT
CDR3 protein: CATSDPHVTISGTGGFGGELFF
J gene: TRBJ2-2
CDR3 length: 22
D gene: TRBD1
V gene: TRBV24-1
clone size: NA

CDR3 DNA: TGTGCCAGCAGTTACGACAGCACTCCAACTAATGAAAAACTGTTTTTT
CDR3 protein: CASSYDSTPTNEKLFF
J gene: TRBJ1-4
CDR3 length: 16
D gene: NA
V gene: TRBV6-5
clone size: NA

CDR3 DNA: TGTGCCAGCAGCCTACAGGGGGCTAACTATGGCTACACCTTC
CDR3 protein: CASSLQGANYGYTF
J gene: TRBJ1-2
CDR3 length: 14
D gene: TRBD1
V gene: TRBV28
clone size: NA

CDR3 DNA: TGTGCCAGCTCACGGGTTAGGAGGACTACCAACACTGAAGCTTTCTTT
CDR3 protein: CASSRVRRTTNTEAFF
J gene: TRBJ1-1
CDR3 length: 16
D gene: NA
V gene: TRBV18
clone size: NA

CDR3 DNA: TGCGCCAGCAGCTTGAGGGGGGGGCCTTTACTCTCCTACGAGCAGTACTTC
CDR3 protein: CASSLRGGPLLSYEQYF
J gene: TRBJ2-7
CDR3 length: 17
D gene: NA
V gene: TRBV5-1
clone size: NA

CDR3 DNA: TGTGCCAGTAGTATCACCGGGACTAGCGGGTACCGTTCCTACGAGCAGTACTTC
CDR3 protein: CASSITGTSGYRSYEQYF
J gene: TRBJ2-7
CDR3 length: 18
D gene: TRBD2
V gene: TRBV19
clone size: NA

CDR3 DNA: TGTGCCAGCAGTTTATGGACAGGGACTAATGAAAAACTGTTTTTT
CDR3 protein: CASSLWTGTNEKLFF
J gene: TRBJ1-4
CDR3 length: 15
D gene: TRBD1
V gene: TRBV28
clone size: NA

CDR3 DNA: TGTGCCAGCAGCTTTGGGGTGGGAGGTCAGCCCCAGCATTTT
CDR3 protein: CASSFGVGGQPQHF
J gene: TRBJ1-5
CDR3 length: 14
D gene: NA
V gene: TRBV11-2
clone size: NA

CDR3 DNA: TGTGCCAGCAGCCCCCTTAGCGAAGAGCAGTTCTTC
CDR3 protein: CASSPLSEEQFF
J gene: TRBJ2-1
CDR3 length: 12
D gene: NA
V gene: TRBV9
clone size: NA

CDR3 DNA: TGCAGCGTGGGACTAGCGGGAGTCTTCGATACGCAGTATTTT
CDR3 protein: CSVGLAGVFDTQYF
J gene: TRBJ2-3
CDR3 length: 14
D gene: TRBD2
V gene: TRBV29-1
clone size: NA

CDR3 DNA: TGTGCCAGCAGCGTGGGGTGGGGGCGACACAATGAGCAGTTCTTC
CDR3 protein: CASSVGWGRHNEQFF
J gene: TRBJ2-1
CDR3 length: 15
D gene: NA
V gene: TRBV9
clone size: NA

CDR3 DNA: TGTGCCAGTAGTAAACAGGGTCAAGGGGAGACCCAGTACTTC
CDR3 protein: CASSKQGQGETQYF
J gene: TRBJ2-5
CDR3 length: 14
D gene: NA
V gene: TRBV19
clone size: NA

CDR3 DNA: TGTGCCAGCAGCTCCACCGGGACTGGTATCAACGAGCAGTACTTC
CDR3 protein: CASSSTGTGINEQYF
J gene: TRBJ2-7
CDR3 length: 15
D gene: NA
V gene: TRBV6-5
clone size: NA

CDR3 DNA: TGTGCCAGCAGCCCAAACACCGGGGAGCTGTTTTTT
CDR3 protein: CASSPNTGELFF
J gene: TRBJ2-2
CDR3 length: 12
D gene: NA
V gene: TRBV7-3
clone size: NA

CDR3 DNA: TGTGCCAGCAGTCTAAAAGGGACAGGGGGCCACTATGGCTACACCTTC
CDR3 protein: CASSLKGTGGHYGYTF
J gene: TRBJ1-2
CDR3 length: 16
D gene: TRBD1
V gene: TRBV27
clone size: NA

CDR3 DNA: TGTGCCTGGACTAAGGGGGTACAGCAGCCCCAGCATTTT
CDR3 protein: CAWTKGVQQPQHF
J gene: TRBJ1-5
CDR3 length: 13
D gene: NA
V gene: TRBV30
clone size: NA

CDR3 DNA: TGTGCCAGTAGTCGGGTCGGGAGCCTTTACAATGAGCAGTTCTTC
CDR3 protein: CASSRVGSLYNEQFF
J gene: TRBJ2-1
CDR3 length: 15
D gene: NA
V gene: TRBV19
clone size: NA

CDR3 DNA: TGTGCCAGCAGCATCGAACAGGGGCGGCAAGAGACCCAGTACTTC
CDR3 protein: CASSIEQGRQETQYF
J gene: TRBJ2-5
CDR3 length: 15
D gene: TRBD1
V gene: TRBV7-2
clone size: NA

CDR3 DNA: TGTGCCAGCAGCCAATCGGTCGGTTCCGGCTACACCTTC
CDR3 protein: CASSQSVGSGYTF
J gene: TRBJ1-2
CDR3 length: 13
D gene: NA
V gene: TRBV16
clone size: once

CDR3 DNA: TGTGCCAGTAGTATAGAGGCGGGAAACTACGAGCAGTACTTC
CDR3 protein: CASSIEAGNYEQYF
J gene: TRBJ2-7
CDR3 length: 14
D gene: NA
V gene: TRBV19
clone size: once